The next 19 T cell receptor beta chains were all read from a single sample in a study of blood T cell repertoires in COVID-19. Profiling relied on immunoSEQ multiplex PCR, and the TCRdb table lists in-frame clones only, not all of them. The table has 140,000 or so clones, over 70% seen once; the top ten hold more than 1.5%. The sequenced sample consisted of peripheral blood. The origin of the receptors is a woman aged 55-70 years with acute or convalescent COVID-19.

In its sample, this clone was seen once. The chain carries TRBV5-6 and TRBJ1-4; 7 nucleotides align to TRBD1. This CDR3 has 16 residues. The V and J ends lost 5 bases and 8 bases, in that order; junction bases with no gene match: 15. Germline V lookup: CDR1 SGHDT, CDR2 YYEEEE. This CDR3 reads CASSFTRGRGREKLFF. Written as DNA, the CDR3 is TGTGCCAGCAGTTTTACAAGGGGGCGCGGAAGAGAAAAACTGTTTTTT. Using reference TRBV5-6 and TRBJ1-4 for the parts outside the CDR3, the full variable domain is DAGVTQSPTHLIKTRGQQVTLRCSPKSGHDTVSWYQQALGQGPQFIFQYYEEEERQRGNFPDRFSGHQFPNYSSELNVNALLLGDSALYLCASSFTRGRGREKLFFGSGTQLSVL.

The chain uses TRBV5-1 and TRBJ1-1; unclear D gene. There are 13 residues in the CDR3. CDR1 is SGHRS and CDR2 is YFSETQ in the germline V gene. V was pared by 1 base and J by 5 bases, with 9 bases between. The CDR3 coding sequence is TGCGCCAGCAGCTTGCAAGCGGCGACTGAAGCTTTCTTT. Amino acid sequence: CASSLQAATEAFF.

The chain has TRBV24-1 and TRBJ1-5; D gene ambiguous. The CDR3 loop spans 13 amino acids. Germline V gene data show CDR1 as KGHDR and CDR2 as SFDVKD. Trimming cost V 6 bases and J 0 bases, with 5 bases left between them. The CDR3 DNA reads TGTGCCACCAGTTCAAATAGCAATCAGCCCCAGCATTTT. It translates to CATSSNSNQPQHF.

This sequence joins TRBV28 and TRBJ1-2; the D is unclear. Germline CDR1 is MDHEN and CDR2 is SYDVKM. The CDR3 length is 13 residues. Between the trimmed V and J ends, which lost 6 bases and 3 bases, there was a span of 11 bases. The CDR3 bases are TGTGCCAGCAGGAATACAGATTACTATGGCTACACCTTC. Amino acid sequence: CASRNTDYYGYTF.

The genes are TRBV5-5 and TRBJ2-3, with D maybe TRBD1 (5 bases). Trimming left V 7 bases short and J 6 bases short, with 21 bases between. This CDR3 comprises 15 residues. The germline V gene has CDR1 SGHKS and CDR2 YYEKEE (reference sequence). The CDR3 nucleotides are TGTGCCAGCCGTTCTATCCCGGTACACAGGGATACGCAGTATTTT. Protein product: CASRSIPVHRDTQYF. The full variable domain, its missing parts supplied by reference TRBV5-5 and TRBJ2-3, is DAGVTQSPTHLIKTRGQQVTLRCSPISGHKSVSWYQQVLGQGPQFIFQYYEKEERGRGNFPDRFSARQFPNYSSELNVNALLLGDSALYLCASRSIPVHRDTQYFGPGTRLTVL.

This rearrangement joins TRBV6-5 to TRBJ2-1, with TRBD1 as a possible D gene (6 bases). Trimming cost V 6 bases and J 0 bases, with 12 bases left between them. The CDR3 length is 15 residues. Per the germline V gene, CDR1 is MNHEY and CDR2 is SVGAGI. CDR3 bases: TGTGCCAGCAGAACGTGGGACAACTCCTACAATGAGCAGTTCTTC. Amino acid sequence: CASRTWDNSYNEQFF.

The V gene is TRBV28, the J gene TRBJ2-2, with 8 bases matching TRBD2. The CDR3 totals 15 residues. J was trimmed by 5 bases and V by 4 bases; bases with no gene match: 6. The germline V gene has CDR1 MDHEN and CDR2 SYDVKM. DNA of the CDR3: TGTGCCAGCAGTTCGACTAGCGCTTGGACCGGGGAGCTGTTTTTT. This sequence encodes CASSSTSAWTGELFF. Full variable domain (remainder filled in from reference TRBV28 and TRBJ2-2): DVKVTQSSRYLVKRTGEKVFLECVQDMDHENMFWYRQDPGLGLRLIYFSYDVKMKEKGDIPEGYSVSREKKERFSLILESASTNQTSMYLCASSSTSAWTGELFFGEGSRLTVL.

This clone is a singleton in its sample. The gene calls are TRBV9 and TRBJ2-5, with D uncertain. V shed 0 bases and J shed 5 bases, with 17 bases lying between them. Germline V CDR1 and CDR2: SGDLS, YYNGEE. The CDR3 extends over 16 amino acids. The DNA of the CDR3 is TGTGCCAGCAGCGTAGACCCCAGAGGATCTTGGGAGACCCAGTACTTC. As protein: CASSVDPRGSWETQYF.

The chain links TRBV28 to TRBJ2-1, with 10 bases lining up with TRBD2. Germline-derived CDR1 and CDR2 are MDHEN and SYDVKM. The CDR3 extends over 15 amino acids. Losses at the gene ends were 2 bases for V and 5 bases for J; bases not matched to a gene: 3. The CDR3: CASSLLAGENNEQFF. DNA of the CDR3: TGTGCCAGCAGTTTACTAGCGGGAGAGAACAATGAGCAGTTCTTC.

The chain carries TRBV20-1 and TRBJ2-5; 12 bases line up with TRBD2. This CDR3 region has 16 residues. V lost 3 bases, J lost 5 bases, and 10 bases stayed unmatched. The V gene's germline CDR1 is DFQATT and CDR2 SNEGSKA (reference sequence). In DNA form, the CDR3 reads TGCAGTGCTAGTGAGCTAGCGGGAGGGCCCCAGGAGACCCAGTACTTC. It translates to CSASELAGGPQETQYF.

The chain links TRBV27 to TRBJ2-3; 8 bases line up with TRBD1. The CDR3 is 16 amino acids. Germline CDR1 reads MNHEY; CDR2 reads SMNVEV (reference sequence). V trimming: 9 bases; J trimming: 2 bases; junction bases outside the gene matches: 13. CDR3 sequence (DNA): TGTGCCAGGCTTGACCCCCGGACAGGGCACACAGATACGCAGTATTTT. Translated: CARLDPRTGHTDTQYF.

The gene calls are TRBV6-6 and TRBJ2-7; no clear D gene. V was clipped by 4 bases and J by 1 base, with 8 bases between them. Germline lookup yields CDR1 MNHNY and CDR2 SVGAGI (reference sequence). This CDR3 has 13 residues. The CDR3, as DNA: TGTGCCAGCAGTTGGCTTAAATCCTACGAGCAGTACTTC. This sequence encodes CASSWLKSYEQYF.

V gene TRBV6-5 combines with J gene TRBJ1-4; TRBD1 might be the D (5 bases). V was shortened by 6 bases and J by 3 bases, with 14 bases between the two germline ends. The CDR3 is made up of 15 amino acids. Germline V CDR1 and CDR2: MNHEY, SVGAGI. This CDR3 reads CASRTTGSSNEKLFF. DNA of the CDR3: TGTGCCAGCAGAACCACAGGTTCCTCTAATGAAAAACTGTTTTTT.

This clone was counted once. The CDR3 spells CATNFDRGSGNTIYF. CDR3 bases: TGTGCCACCAACTTCGACAGAGGCTCTGGAAACACCATATATTTT. The V call is TRBV15, the J call TRBJ1-3, with TRBD1 as a possible D gene (5 bases). Trimming removed 7 bases from V and 0 bases from J, with 13 bases in between. Germline V lookup: CDR1 LNHNV, CDR2 YYDKDF (reference sequence). This CDR3 has 15 amino acids.

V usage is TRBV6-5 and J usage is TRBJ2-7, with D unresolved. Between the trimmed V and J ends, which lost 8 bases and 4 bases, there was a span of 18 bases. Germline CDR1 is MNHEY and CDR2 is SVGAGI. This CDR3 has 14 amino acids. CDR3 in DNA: TGTGCCAGCTCCCCCGCGGCACTCCCTTACGAGCAGTACTTC. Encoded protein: CASSPAALPYEQYF.

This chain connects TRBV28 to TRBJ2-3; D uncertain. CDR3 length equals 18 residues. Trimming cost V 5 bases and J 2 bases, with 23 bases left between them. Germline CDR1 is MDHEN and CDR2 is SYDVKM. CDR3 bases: TGTGCCAGCAGTACAACGCCACACAGCCTCCCTCCCACAGATACGCAGTATTTT. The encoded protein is CASSTTPHSLPPTDTQYF.

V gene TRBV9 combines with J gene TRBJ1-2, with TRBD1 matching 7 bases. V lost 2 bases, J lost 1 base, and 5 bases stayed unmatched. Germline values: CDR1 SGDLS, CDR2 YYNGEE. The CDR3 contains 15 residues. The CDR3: CASSVGQVGNYGYTF. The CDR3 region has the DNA TGTGCCAGCAGCGTCGGACAGGTAGGTAACTATGGCTACACCTTC.

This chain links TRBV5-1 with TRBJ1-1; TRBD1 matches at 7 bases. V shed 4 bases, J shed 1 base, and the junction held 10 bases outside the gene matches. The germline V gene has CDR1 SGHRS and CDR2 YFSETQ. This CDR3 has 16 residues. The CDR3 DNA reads TGCGCCAGCAGCCTAGGGACAGTCAAAACGAACACTGAAGCTTTCTTT. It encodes CASSLGTVKTNTEAFF.

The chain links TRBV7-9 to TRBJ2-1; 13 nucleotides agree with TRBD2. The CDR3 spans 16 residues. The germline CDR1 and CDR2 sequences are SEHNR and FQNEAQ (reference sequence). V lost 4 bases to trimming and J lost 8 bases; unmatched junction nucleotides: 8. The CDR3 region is CASSYRTSGGLYEQFF. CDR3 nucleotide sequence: TGTGCCAGCAGCTACCGGACTAGCGGGGGCCTCTATGAGCAGTTCTTC.